This T cell receptor beta chain was identified in a study of human T cells and chemical hapten exposure. Looking at the study overall: Throughout the approximately 25-week study, diphenylcyclopropenone was applied weekly to the patients' scalps.

Study observations and caveats: Expanded TCR sets contained significantly more large CDR3 similarity clusters than controls. PT1 expanded TCR counts correlated positively with patch test score.

Indicated time point: patch test 1, 2 weeks after DPC sensitization. Indicated treatment: therapeutic diphenylcyclopropenone sensitization with weekly scalp DPC. The table lists this clonotype with many counts. Its specificity is unknown. The CDR3 is made up of 13 amino acids. Trimming cost V 11 bases and J 0 bases, with 8 bases left between them. Germline CDR1 SGHVS, CDR2 FQNEAQ. TCRdb passed the RACE reads through MiXCR, listing each CDR3 protein once. The sample has about 380,000 distinct CDR3 sequences, 4.8% seen once. This TCR was recovered from a woman in her forties or fifties with alopecia areata. Some clones in this sample may be carry-over from other donors' samples. The sample here was whole blood, taken in connection with sensitization to the hapten diphenylcyclopropenone (DPC). The chain links TRBV7-8 to TRBJ2-6; no clear D. This CDR3 is CAEPTSGANVLTF. The CDR3 bases are TGTGCCGAGCCGACCTCTGGGGCCAACGTCCTGACTTTC.